One and the same sample provided the 22 T cell receptor beta chains below, sequenced in a study of cytomegalovirus exposure and HLA in healthy donors. The PCR contained 60 Vbeta and 13 Jbeta primers. Sequencing used immunoSEQ multiplex PCR; TCRdb keeps in-frame clones, though not all of them. The sample includes 40,000 or so clones, roughly 80% of them seen just once. The sequenced sample was PBMCs. The receptors were sampled from a man aged 25-40 years in good health and CMV-seronegative.

The chain employs TRBV7-2 and TRBJ2-5, with 11 bases matching TRBD2. The end of the DNA is better explained by TRBJ2-7, so the J call may be wrong. The CDR3 runs to 18 residues. Looked up from germline, CDR1 is SGHTA and CDR2 is FQGNSA. CDR3: CASSLPTLAGGPRNEQYF. CDR3 nucleotide sequence: TGTGCCAGCAGCTTACCTACTCTAGCGGGAGGCCCGAGAAACGAGCAGTACTTC.

The chain links TRBV7-2 to TRBJ2-5; D is ambiguous. Trimming shortened V by 6 bases and J by 5 bases, and 7 bases separated the two germline ends. The CDR3 runs to 11 residues. Germline V gives CDR1 SGHTA, CDR2 FQGNSA. The CDR3 coding sequence is TGTGCCAGCAGTTCCCTTGAGACCCAGTACTTC. The encoded protein is CASSSLETQYF.

The V gene is TRBV5-1, the J gene TRBJ2-1; tentative D call: TRBD1 (7 bases). Germline V gives CDR1 SGHRS, CDR2 YFSETQ. CDR3 length equals 14 residues. The V end lost 4 bases, the J end lost 4 bases, and 12 bases lay between the germline ends. CDR3 sequence (DNA): TGCGCCAGCAGCACGGGGGACAGTTACAATGAGCAGTTCTTC. It codes for CASSTGDSYNEQFF. The full variable domain, with the rest looked up from reference TRBV5-1 and TRBJ2-1, is KAGVTQTPRYLIKTRGQQVTLSCSPISGHRSVSWYQQTPGQGLQFLFEYFSETQRNKGNFPGRFSGRQFSNSRSEMNVSTLELGDSALYLCASSTGDSYNEQFFGPGTRLTVL.

V usage is TRBV7-2 and J usage is TRBJ2-2, with D possibly being TRBD2 (5 bases). V was shortened by 0 bases and J by 3 bases, with 8 bases between the two germline ends. The CDR3 runs 15 residues. Germline CDR1 reads SGHTA; CDR2 reads FQGNSA. The CDR3, as DNA: TGTGCCAGCAGCTTAGCGGGAGCCTACACCGGGGAGCTGTTTTTT. It yields the protein CASSLAGAYTGELFF.

The chain combines TRBV28 with TRBJ2-7; D call uncertain. Trimming took off 4 bases at V and 6 bases at J, with 10 bases between the two ends. Germline CDR1 is MDHEN and CDR2 is SYDVKM. The CDR3 is 12 amino acids. This CDR3 is CASSSNRVEQYF. The CDR3 DNA follows: TGTGCCAGCAGTTCGAATCGGGTCGAGCAGTACTTC.

The V gene is TRBV27, the J gene TRBJ2-3, with D perhaps TRBD2 (6 bases). V shed 2 bases and J shed 3 bases, with 6 bases lying between them. The CDR3 contains 13 residues. Germline V gives CDR1 MNHEY, CDR2 SMNVEV (reference sequence). CDR3 region: CASSLGGTDTQYF. The CDR3 nucleotides read TGTGCCAGCAGTTTAGGAGGGACAGATACGCAGTATTTT.

This clone turned up a few times. V is TRBV5-1 and J is TRBJ2-3; 10 nucleotides match TRBD1. This CDR3 contains 16 residues. The V gene's germline CDR1 is SGHRS and CDR2 YFSETQ. V trimming: 1 base; J trimming: 5 bases; junction bases outside the gene matches: 7. CDR3 in amino acids: CASSLFGTGAGDTQYF. CDR3 bases: TGCGCCAGCAGCTTGTTTGGGACAGGGGCTGGAGATACGCAGTATTTT.

The chain combines TRBV9 with TRBJ1-2, with 8 bases aligning to TRBD1. Germline V CDR1 and CDR2: SGDLS, YYNGEE. The CDR3 is 18 amino acids. The J segment lost 4 bases and the V segment lost 5 bases, leaving 19 bases of the junction unmatched. The CDR3 here is CASRGGQGRTKTFYGYTF. The DNA of the CDR3 is TGTGCCAGCAGGGGAGGACAGGGCCGTACGAAGACATTCTATGGCTACACCTTC.

The chain is built from TRBV30 and TRBJ2-3; the match to TRBD2 covers 7 bases. Trimming cost V 0 bases and J 4 bases; bases outside gene matches: 4. CDR1 is GTSNPN, CDR2 SVGIG, per germline (reference sequence). The CDR3 consists of 14 residues. The chain's CDR3 is CAWSVGGSADTQYF. In DNA, the CDR3 is TGTGCCTGGAGTGTAGGCGGGAGCGCAGATACGCAGTATTTT.

The count of this clone is one. The V call is TRBV11-2, the J call TRBJ2-2, with D possibly TRBD1 on 5 matching bases. The CDR3 length is 15 residues. CDR1 is SGHAT, CDR2 FQNNGV, per germline. Trimming removed 5 bases from V and 4 bases from J, with 14 bases in between. The CDR3 reads CASSGPRGSTGELFF. CDR3 in DNA: TGTGCCAGCAGCGGCCCTAGGGGTAGCACCGGGGAGCTGTTTTTT.

CDR3 DNA: TGTGCCAGCAGGGACAGTCCCTATGGCTACACCTTC. Residues: CASRDSPYGYTF. The chain recombines TRBV27 with TRBJ1-2; maybe TRBD1 (6 bases). The CDR3 loop spans 12 amino acids. The V gene's germline CDR1 is MNHEY and CDR2 SMNVEV (reference sequence). Deletions cut 6 bases from V and 4 bases from J, with 9 bases between.

The genes are TRBV28 and TRBJ2-1; a weak D match, TRBD2 (6 bases). With 1 base removed from V and 6 bases from J, the gap between germline ends came to 7 bases. CDR3 length: 13 amino acids. Per the germline V gene, CDR1 is MDHEN and CDR2 is SYDVKM. The CDR3 loop reads CASSLSGGNEQFF. In nucleotides, the CDR3 is TGTGCCAGCAGTTTATCCGGGGGCAATGAGCAGTTCTTC.

The gene calls are TRBV6-7 and TRBJ2-5; TRBD2 matches 7 bases. Being an ORF, TRBV6-7 has a function that is uncertain. The length of the CDR3 is 15 residues. Trimming took 6 bases from V and 5 from J; bases not matched to a gene: 12. The CDR3 region is CASSPRTSTKETQYF. The CDR3 DNA reads as TGTGCCAGCAGCCCTAGGACTAGTACGAAGGAGACCCAGTACTTC.

This clone was observed once. This rearrangement joins TRBV7-9 to TRBJ1-1; D possibly corresponds to TRBD1 (5 bases). This CDR3 is 17 amino acids long. Germline CDR1 reads SEHNR; CDR2 reads FQNEAQ (reference sequence). Between the trimmed V and J ends, which lost 5 bases and 3 bases, there was a span of 22 bases. The CDR3 loop reads CASSPPQIGGLYTEAFF. CDR3 DNA sequence: TGTGCCAGCAGCCCCCCGCAGATCGGGGGTCTGTACACTGAAGCTTTCTTT.

The V gene is TRBV13, the J gene TRBJ2-1, with TRBD2 identical over 8 bases. This CDR3 region has 18 residues. Germline CDR1 reads PRHDT; CDR2 reads FYEKMQ (reference sequence). The ends lost 5 bases at V and 2 bases at J; junction bases unmatched: 14. In DNA form, the CDR3 reads TGTGCCAGCAGCACAAACGTCCCTTTACTAGCGGCCTACAATGAGCAGTTCTTC. Translated, it gives CASSTNVPLLAAYNEQFF.

This clone is a singleton in its sample. One end of the junction does not line up with germline, which may come from a read error. This chain joins TRBV18 and TRBJ2-3, with 9 bases aligning to TRBD2. Germline V gene sequence: CDR1 KGHSH, CDR2 LQKENI. CDR3 length: 17 residues. The CDR3 reads CASSPLSGGRATDTQYF. Written as DNA, the CDR3 is TGTGCCAGCTCCCCACTCAGTGGCGGGAGGGCCACAGATACGCAGTATTTT.

This clone was counted a few times. This chain connects TRBV19 to TRBJ1-5; possibly TRBD1 for D (5 bases). V lost 4 bases and J lost 3, with 10 bases in between. There are 14 residues in the CDR3. From germline, CDR1 is LNHDA and CDR2 SQIVND (reference sequence). This CDR3 is CASSTRDFNQPQHF. In DNA form, the CDR3 reads TGTGCCAGTAGTACACGGGACTTCAATCAGCCCCAGCATTTT.

The chain couples TRBV10-3 to TRBJ2-3, with 12 bases matching TRBD2. Per the germline V gene, CDR1 is ENHRY and CDR2 is SYGVKD. After removal of 2 bases from V and 5 bases from J, the junction contained 5 bases not matched to a gene. The CDR3 totals 16 residues. CDR3 bases: TGTGCCATCAGTGAGCAGCCGGGACTAGCGGGAGATACGCAGTATTTT. This sequence encodes CAISEQPGLAGDTQYF.

This chain joins TRBV7-7 and TRBJ2-3; a possible D gene is TRBD1 (6 bases). V was pared by 1 base and J by 4 bases, with 6 bases between. The length of the CDR3 is 13 residues. Germline V CDR1 and CDR2: SSHAT, FNYEAQ (reference sequence). The DNA for the CDR3 is TGTGCCAGCAGCTTAGACAGGGCAGATACGCAGTATTTT. Translated, it gives CASSLDRADTQYF.

The chain couples TRBV4-3 to TRBJ2-2; perhaps TRBD2 as D (6 bases). This CDR3 contains 16 residues. CDR1 and CDR2 from the germline V gene are LGHNA and YSLEER. The germline V and J ends were trimmed by 0 bases and 2 bases, with 10 bases remaining between them. The DNA of the CDR3 is TGCGCCAGCAGCCAAGAGCCGGGAGCAAACACCGGGGAGCTGTTTTTT. It translates to CASSQEPGANTGELFF.

The sample holds a few counts of this clone. V and J are TRBV14 and TRBJ1-1; possible D gene TRBD1, 5 bases. V was shortened by 4 bases and J by 9 bases, with 15 bases between the two germline ends. Germline assignment: CDR1 SGHDN and CDR2 FVKESK. The CDR3 has 13 amino acids. CDR3 region: CASSPLTGTKAFF. DNA for the CDR3: TGTGCCAGCAGCCCCTTAACAGGCACCAAAGCTTTCTTT.

This chain links TRBV10-3 with TRBJ2-3; D possibly corresponds to TRBD2 (6 bases). CDR1 ENHRY and CDR2 SYGVKD come from the germline V gene. The CDR3 is 13 amino acids. V lost 10 bases and J 5 bases, leaving 16 bases between the germline ends. The CDR3 DNA follows: TGTGCCACTGGGACTGCCGCACTAGATACGCAGTATTTT. This codes for CATGTAALDTQYF.